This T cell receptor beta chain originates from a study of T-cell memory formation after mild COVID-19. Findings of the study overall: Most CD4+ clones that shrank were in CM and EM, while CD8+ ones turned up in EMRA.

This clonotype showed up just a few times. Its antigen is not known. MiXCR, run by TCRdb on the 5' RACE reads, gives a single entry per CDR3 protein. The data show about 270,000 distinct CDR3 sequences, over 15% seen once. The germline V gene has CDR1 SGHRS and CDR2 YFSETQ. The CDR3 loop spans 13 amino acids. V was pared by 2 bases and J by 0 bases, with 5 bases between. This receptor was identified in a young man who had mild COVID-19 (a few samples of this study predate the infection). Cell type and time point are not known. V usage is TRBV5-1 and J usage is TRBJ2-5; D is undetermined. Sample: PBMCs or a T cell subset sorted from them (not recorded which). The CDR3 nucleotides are TGCGCCAGCAGCTTCGGGTACCAAGAGACCCAGTACTTC. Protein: CASSFGYQETQYF.